A selection of T cell receptor beta chains follows, all from one sample in a study of patients and donors after allogeneic stem cell transplantation. TCRdb ran MiXCR on the RT-PCR reads and lists one entry per CDR3 protein. This sample has more than 850,000 distinct CDR3 sequences; roughly 18% occur once, and the top ten carry roughly 6.4%. The specimen was blood, either unsorted or a sorted T cell fraction (not recorded which). These receptors were collected from a human donor who was either an allogeneic HSCT recipient or a stem cell or donor lymphocyte infusion donor (not recorded which). It is not recorded whose cells these are; they may come from a transplant donor. Each CDR3 is given with its conserved first and last residue. Each record gives: V gene, clone size, D gene, J gene, CDR3 protein, CDR3 DNA. The D gene is left open where the match is weak. Size is stated for part of the rows, as once, few or many counts, or as a class when the clone is expanded.

TRBV9	few	NA	TRBJ2-5	CASEGEQETQYF	TGTGCCAGCGAGGGAGAACAAGAGACCCAGTACTTC
TRBV7-8	few	NA	TRBJ1-1	CASSLARTVYMNTEAFF	TGTGCCAGCAGCTTAGCGCGAACAGTCTATATGAACACTGAAGCTTTCTTT
TRBV20-1	NA	TRBD2	TRBJ2-1	CSAELAAHYNEQFF	TGCAGTGCTGAACTAGCGGCCCACTACAATGAGCAGTTCTTC
TRBV20-1	NA	TRBD2	TRBJ2-3	CSAPFGGGRRVDTQYF	TGCAGTGCTCCCTTCGGTGGCGGGAGGCGGGTAGATACGCAGTATTTT
TRBV4-3	NA	NA	TRBJ2-5	CASSQDYLAVQETQYF	TGCGCCAGCAGCCAAGATTATCTGGCAGTCCAAGAGACCCAGTACTTC
TRBV7-9	NA	NA	TRBJ2-7	CASSPLDRYEQYF	TGTGCCAGCAGCCCTCTCGACAGGTACGAGCAGTACTTC
TRBV5-6	NA	NA	TRBJ2-7	CASSQNGQSYEQYF	TGTGCCAGCAGCCAGAATGGACAGTCCTACGAGCAGTACTTC
TRBV7-9	few	TRBD1	TRBJ2-7	CATTLGTEYEQYF	TGTGCCACCACCCTCGGGACAGAGTACGAGCAGTACTTC
TRBV28	NA	TRBD2	TRBJ2-3	CARPQRGGVPVAQYF	TGTGCCAGACCACAGCGGGGGGGCGTGCCGGTTGCGCAGTATTTT
TRBV7-9	NA	TRBD2	TRBJ2-1	CASRPKTSGGGNEQFF	TGTGCCAGCAGACCCAAAACTAGCGGGGGGGGAAATGAGCAGTTCTTC
TRBV12-3/TRBV12-4	few	NA	TRBJ1-1	CASTLGAGGTEAFF	TGTGCCAGCACCCTCGGGGCGGGAGGCACTGAAGCTTTCTTT
TRBV20-1	many	TRBD1	TRBJ2-7	CSAWDRASGSSYEQYF	TGCAGTGCTTGGGACAGGGCGTCGGGGAGCTCCTACGAGCAGTACTTC
TRBV11-1	few	TRBD1	TRBJ1-5	CASSFTGTGAGSNQPQHF	TGTGCCAGCAGCTTCACCGGGACAGGGGCCGGTAGCAATCAGCCCCAGCATTTT
TRBV5-6	few	NA	TRBJ2-3	CASSALRLIRTQYF	TGTGCCAGCAGCGCGCTCCGACTAATCCGTACGCAGTATTTT
TRBV5-1	NA	TRBD1	TRBJ2-3	CASSFDRGLADTQYF	TGCGCCAGCAGCTTTGACAGGGGGCTCGCAGATACGCAGTATTTT
TRBV9	NA	NA	TRBJ2-7	CASSVDARNSYEQYF	TGTGCCAGCAGCGTAGATGCACGCAACTCCTACGAGCAGTACTTC
TRBV3-1	few	TRBD1	TRBJ2-7	CASSHFGDRGHEQYF	TGTGCCAGCAGCCATTTTGGTGACAGGGGACACGAGCAGTACTTC
TRBV5-1	NA	TRBD1	TRBJ1-2	CASSSDRGGYGYTF	TGCGCCAGCAGCTCGGACAGGGGCGGCTATGGCTACACCTTC
TRBV5-1	NA	NA	TRBJ2-5	CASSSGEYQETQYF	TGCGCCAGCAGCTCAGGGGAGTACCAAGAGACCCAGTACTTC
TRBV9	few	TRBD2	TRBJ2-3	CASTMAGGSTDTQYF	TGTGCCAGCACCATGGCGGGAGGGAGCACAGATACGCAGTATTTT
TRBV25-1	NA	NA	TRBJ2-1	CASSDLGAGDEQFF	TGTGCCAGCAGTGATCTGGGGGCAGGGGATGAGCAGTTCTTC
TRBV28	NA	NA	TRBJ2-6	CASSLIPGRRYSGANVLTF	TGTGCCAGCAGTCTCATCCCGGGGCGACGGTACTCTGGGGCCAACGTCCTGACTTTC
TRBV12-3/TRBV12-4	few	NA	TRBJ1-5	CASSFDADAMVQPQHF	TGTGCCAGCAGTTTTGATGCGGACGCTATGGTTCAGCCCCAGCATTTT
TRBV5-1	few	NA	TRBJ2-7	CASSRDAYEQYF	TGCGCCAGCAGCAGGGACGCCTACGAGCAGTACTTC
TRBV20-1	few	NA	TRBJ2-3	CSARAGAPDTQYF	TGCAGTGCTAGAGCGGGAGCCCCAGATACGCAGTATTTT
TRBV20-1	few	NA	TRBJ2-1	CSARQGRHYNEQFF	TGCAGTGCTAGACAGGGGCGCCACTACAATGAGCAGTTCTTC
TRBV20-1	NA	TRBD1	TRBJ2-6	CSATTGTGYSGANVLTF	TGCAGTGCTACCACCGGGACAGGGTACTCTGGGGCCAACGTCCTGACTTTC
TRBV7-9	once	NA	TRBJ2-5	CASSADLDQETQYF	TGTGCCAGCAGCGCGGACTTGGACCAAGAGACCCAGTACTTC
TRBV9	NA	NA	TRBJ1-2	CASSAQTPRRGNYGYTF	TGTGCCAGCAGCGCCCAAACACCCAGGAGGGGTAACTATGGCTACACCTTC
TRBV6-5	few	NA	TRBJ2-7	CASSYGGPLSSYEQYF	TGTGCCAGCAGTTACGGTGGACCGTTGAGCTCCTACGAGCAGTACTTC
TRBV11-3	NA	NA	TRBJ2-7	CASSLGGDGLRQQYF	TGTGCCAGCAGCTTGGGTGGGGACGGACTACGGCAGCAGTACTTC
TRBV5-1	once	NA	TRBJ2-1	CASSLSASYNEQFF	TGCGCCAGCAGCTTATCGGCGTCCTACAATGAGCAGTTCTTC
TRBV20-1	few	NA	TRBJ2-1	CSATPIPYSNEQFF	TGCAGTGCTACCCCAATTCCCTACTCCAATGAGCAGTTCTTC
TRBV9	few	TRBD2	TRBJ2-7	CASSVDSGPSYEQYF	TGTGCCAGCAGCGTAGATAGCGGGCCATCCTACGAGCAGTACTTC
TRBV30	few	TRBD1	TRBJ2-1	CAGDRNKQFF	TGTGCCGGGGACAGGAATAAGCAGTTCTTC
TRBV9	few	NA	TRBJ1-5	CASSVSGHSNQPQHF	TGTGCCAGCAGCGTGAGCGGACATAGCAATCAGCCCCAGCATTTT
TRBV10-3	few	NA	TRBJ1-2	CAISVENGYTF	TGTGCCATCAGTGTTGAAAATGGCTACACCTTC
TRBV7-9	few	NA	TRBJ1-1	CASSLVVGGSEAFF	TGTGCCAGCAGCTTAGTGGTCGGGGGCAGTGAAGCTTTCTTT
TRBV2	NA	TRBD1	TRBJ2-2	CASSYKTGGWTGELFF	TGTGCCAGCAGCTACAAAACAGGGGGATGGACCGGGGAGCTGTTTTTT
TRBV19	few	NA	TRBJ1-1	CASKGPPRGTEAFF	TGTGCCAGTAAGGGGCCCCCTCGAGGCACTGAAGCTTTCTTT
TRBV30	few	NA	TRBJ1-1	CAWATEDTEAFF	TGTGCCTGGGCCACGGAGGACACTGAAGCTTTCTTT
TRBV3-1	few	NA	TRBJ2-7	CASSQAGAEYEQYF	TGTGCCAGCAGCCAAGCGGGAGCCGAGTACGAGCAGTACTTC
TRBV20-1	NA	NA	TRBJ2-5	CSASRAEQETQYF	TGCAGTGCTAGTAGAGCGGAACAAGAGACCCAGTACTTC
TRBV5-1	many	NA	TRBJ2-1	CASSLASNEQFF	TGTGCCAGCAGTTTAGCGTCCAATGAGCAGTTCTTC